This entry is about one T cell receptor beta chain. CDR1 is SGHTA and CDR2 is FQGNSA in the germline V gene. V lost 5 bases to trimming and J lost 2 bases, with 16 bases between them. The CDR3 runs to 15 residues. The protocol was immunoSEQ multiplex PCR, while the TCRdb copy is restricted to in-frame clones and leaves out a portion. Of 2,100,000 or so clones in the sample, about 94% were seen once. The entry originates in a study of shared clonotypes between healthy human individuals. Sequencing input: naive CD4+ T cells sorted from blood. The subset denotes: CD45RA+ positively selected. The sequence was obtained from a man aged 18 to 29 in good health. The rearrangement links TRBV7-2 to TRBJ2-7; D tentatively fits TRBD1 or TRBD2 (5 bases each). DNA of the CDR3: TGTGCCAGCAGCGCGCGAGGTGGGGGACCCTACGAGCAGTACTTC. Translation: CASSARGGGPYEQYF.